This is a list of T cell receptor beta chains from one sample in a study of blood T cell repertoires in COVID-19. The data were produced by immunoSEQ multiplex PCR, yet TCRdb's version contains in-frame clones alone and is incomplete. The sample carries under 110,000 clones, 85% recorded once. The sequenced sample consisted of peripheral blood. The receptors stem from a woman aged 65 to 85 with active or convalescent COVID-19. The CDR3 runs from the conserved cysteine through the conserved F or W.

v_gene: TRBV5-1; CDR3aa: CASSLEGRVMDEQYF
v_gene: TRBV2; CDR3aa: CASKWTGGTNEQFF
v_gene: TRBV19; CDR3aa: CASNPSRGRDKWETQYF
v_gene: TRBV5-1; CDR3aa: CASSFDEGLTGRLFF
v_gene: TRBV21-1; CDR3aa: CASSGDSPKNIQYF
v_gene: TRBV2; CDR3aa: CASVDRSQETQYF
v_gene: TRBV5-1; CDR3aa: CASSLPTGTTSTDTQYF
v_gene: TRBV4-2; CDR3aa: CASSQDRTGIYGYTF
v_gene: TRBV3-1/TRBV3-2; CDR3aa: CASSQGSGRALETQYF
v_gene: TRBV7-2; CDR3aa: CASSFQTSGGQETQYF